A selection of T cell receptor beta chains follows, all from one sample in a study of blood T cell repertoires in COVID-19. TCRdb's table, derived via immunoSEQ multiplex PCR, lists solely in-frame clones and lacks some. Among more than 75,000 clones listed, roughly 84% were seen once. The sequencing sample was made of peripheral blood. All receptors come from a man between 60 and 70 years old with acute or convalescent COVID-19. Both conserved end residues are part of each CDR3. D genes are given only for firm matches. Expanded clones are given a class, and other clones once, few, many or no size at all.

len	abundance	d_gene	v_gene	j_gene	CDR3aa	CDR3nt
13	.	.	TRBV5-4	TRBJ1-1	CASSFKGRTEAFF	TGTGCCAGCAGCTTTAAGGGGAGGACTGAAGCTTTCTTT
13	.	.	TRBV10-1	TRBJ1-1	CASGAGLCTEAFF	TGCGCCAGCGGGGCAGGGTTGTGCACTGAAGCTTTCTTT
13	.	.	TRBV12-3/TRBV12-4	TRBJ2-2	CASSFWAGGELFF	TGTGCCAGCAGTTTCTGGGCGGGGGGGGAGCTGTTTTTT
13	.	.	TRBV18	TRBJ1-1	CASSPNRETEAFF	TGTGCCAGCTCACCAAACCGGGAAACTGAAGCTTTCTTT
15	few	.	TRBV4-3	TRBJ2-7	CASSQDWTTGYEQYF	TGCGCCAGCAGCCAAGATTGGACAACGGGCTACGAGCAGTACTTC
15	once	.	TRBV5-1	TRBJ1-4	CASSLGWGGDEKLFF	TGCGCCAGCAGCTTGGGTTGGGGCGGCGATGAAAAACTGTTTTTT
15	few	.	TRBV18	TRBJ2-1	CASSPYQVAYNEQFF	TGTGCCAGCTCACCATACCAGGTCGCCTACAATGAGCAGTTCTTC
16	.	.	TRBV7-8	TRBJ1-5	CASSQGQRYSNQPQHF	TGTGCCAGCAGCCAGGGACAAAGATATAGCAATCAGCCCCAGCATTTT
18	.	TRBD1	TRBV18	TRBJ1-3	CASSPPNPQTGVGNTIYF	TGTGCCAGCTCACCACCGAACCCCCAGACAGGGGTTGGAAACACCATATATTTT
16	.	TRBD1	TRBV5-4	TRBJ1-1	CASSFYQGASNTEAFF	TGTGCCAGCAGCTTCTATCAGGGGGCGTCGAACACTGAAGCTTTCTTT
14	.	.	TRBV3-1/TRBV3-2	TRBJ1-1	CASSQDWGGRGAFF	TGTGCCAGCAGCCAAGACTGGGGGGGGCGCGGAGCTTTCTTT
14	once	.	TRBV6-2/TRBV6-3	TRBJ1-1	CASSTAGIGTEAFF	TGTGCCAGCAGTACCGCCGGGATAGGCACTGAAGCTTTCTTT
14	once	TRBD1	TRBV5-6	TRBJ2-4	CASSRGQGANIQYF	TGTGCCAGCAGCCGCGGACAGGGGGCGAACATTCAGTACTTC
15	.	TRBD1	TRBV30	TRBJ2-5	CAWISRGLRGETQYF	TGTGCCTGGATATCCAGGGGGCTAAGGGGAGAGACCCAGTACTTC
13	.	.	TRBV12-3/TRBV12-4	TRBJ2-1	CASSLTGVAEQFF	TGTGCCAGCAGCCTGACAGGAGTTGCCGAGCAGTTCTTC
14	.	.	TRBV5-4	TRBJ2-3	CASRNGFFSDTQYF	TGTGCCAGCAGGAACGGGTTCTTTTCCGATACGCAGTATTTT
13	.	.	TRBV7-9	TRBJ2-1	CASSGGGHNEQFF	TGTGCCAGCAGCGGGGGCGGGCACAATGAGCAGTTCTTC
15	.	.	TRBV6-6	TRBJ1-5	CASSYMGSSNQPQHF	TGTGCCAGCAGTTATATGGGGAGCAGCAATCAGCCCCAGCATTTT
15	.	.	TRBV2	TRBJ1-5	CASSEFGGVNQPQHF	TGTGCCAGCAGTGAGTTCGGGGGGGTCAATCAGCCCCAGCATTTT
13	.	.	TRBV2	TRBJ2-6	CASSDGGANVLTF	TGTGCCAGCAGTGACGGTGGGGCCAACGTCCTGACTTTC
13	.	.	TRBV6-2/TRBV6-3	TRBJ1-5	CASSYSNGQPQHF	TGTGCCAGCAGTTACTCTAACGGTCAGCCCCAGCATTTT
14	.	TRBD2	TRBV28	TRBJ2-2	CASRRGGNTGELFF	TGTGCCAGCAGGCGGGGGGGGAACACCGGGGAGCTGTTTTTT
16	.	TRBD1	TRBV29-1	TRBJ1-3	CSVWGDRGWGGNTIYF	TGCAGCGTCTGGGGGGACAGGGGTTGGGGAGGAAACACCATATATTTT
16	.	.	TRBV2	TRBJ1-6	CASSEAGAEVNSPLHF	TGTGCCAGCAGTGAAGCTGGGGCAGAAGTCAATTCACCCCTCCACTTT
15	once	.	TRBV6-1	TRBJ2-6	CASSEQSSGANVLTF	TGTGCCAGCAGTGAACAGTCCTCTGGGGCCAACGTCCTGACTTTC
15	.	.	TRBV28	TRBJ2-3	CASRRLPGSTDTQYF	TGTGCCAGCCGGAGGCTCCCGGGAAGCACAGATACGCAGTATTTT
16	.	.	TRBV4-1	TRBJ2-3	CASSRMSQSSTDTQYF	TGCGCCAGCAGCCGCATGAGTCAATCTAGCACAGATACGCAGTATTTT
15	.	.	TRBV27	TRBJ1-2	CASSFSGGPPYGYTF	TGTGCCAGCAGTTTTTCGGGGGGACCGCCCTATGGCTACACCTTC
14	.	.	TRBV30	TRBJ2-1	CAWSLQSGAYEQFF	TGTGCCTGGAGTCTTCAGAGTGGGGCCTATGAGCAGTTCTTC